This paragraph reports one T cell receptor (beta chain). This sample was taken from a study of technical replicates of blood from a few donors. The germline V and J ends were trimmed by 3 bases and 4 bases, with 14 bases remaining between them. This CDR3 has 14 residues. CDR1 is SGDLS and CDR2 is YYNGEE in the germline V gene. The assay was immunoSEQ multiplex PCR, and TCRdb's table has in-frame clones only and misses some. This table has roughly 71,000 clones, just under 95% appearing once. This clonotype originated in a human donor in good health. The sequenced sample consisted of T cells isolated from PBMCs. The rearrangement uses TRBV9 and TRBJ2-7; weak D call: TRBD1 (6 bases). CDR3 protein: CASSARGSPYEQYF. For the CDR3, the DNA is TGTGCCAGCAGCGCCAGGGGATCGCCGTACGAGCAGTACTTC.